The sequence of this TCR beta chain was determined in a study of T-cell memory formation after mild COVID-19. The length of the CDR3 is 15 residues. Trimming left V 5 bases short and J 0 bases short, with 11 bases between. TCRdb itself ran the 5' RACE reads through MiXCR, one entry per CDR3 protein. Among about 140,000 distinct CDR3 sequences listed, approximately 14% were seen once. This receptor was identified in an adult woman who had mild COVID-19 (a few samples of this study predate the infection). Cell type and time point are not known. This chain connects TRBV12-3 or TRBV12-4 to TRBJ2-4, with TRBD2 as a possible D gene (5 bases). Specimen: PBMCs or a T cell subset sorted from them (not recorded which). In nucleotides, the CDR3 is TGTGCCAGCAGTGTATCCGGGATAGCCAAAAACATTCAGTACTTC. Amino acids: CASSVSGIAKNIQYF.